The sequence of this TCR beta chain was determined in a study of T cell responses to AZD1222 COVID-19 vaccine. Germline V CDR1 and CDR2: SGHTA, FQGNSA. Germline trimming cut 2 bases from V and 4 bases from J; bases unmatched to any gene: 8. The CDR3 extends over 16 amino acids. Measured with immunoSEQ multiplex PCR; TCRdb has only the in-frame clones, and not every one. Of 150,000 to 200,000 clones listed, around 94% were seen once; the top ten hold less than 11%. Regarding the study as a whole: Just a handful of people given AZD1222 tested seropositive at baseline. It was only after the peak T cell response that any repertoires were sampled.

The sample holds one count of this clone. Its antigen is undetermined. The source is an adult in good health. The chain links TRBV7-2 to TRBJ1-5, with TRBD1 identical over 7 bases. Sequencing was performed on peripheral blood, taken on day 0 of AZD1222 vaccination. The CDR3 loop reads CASSLRGPYQNQPQHF. In nucleotides, the CDR3 is TGTGCCAGCAGCTTAAGGGGGCCCTACCAAAATCAGCCCCAGCATTTT.